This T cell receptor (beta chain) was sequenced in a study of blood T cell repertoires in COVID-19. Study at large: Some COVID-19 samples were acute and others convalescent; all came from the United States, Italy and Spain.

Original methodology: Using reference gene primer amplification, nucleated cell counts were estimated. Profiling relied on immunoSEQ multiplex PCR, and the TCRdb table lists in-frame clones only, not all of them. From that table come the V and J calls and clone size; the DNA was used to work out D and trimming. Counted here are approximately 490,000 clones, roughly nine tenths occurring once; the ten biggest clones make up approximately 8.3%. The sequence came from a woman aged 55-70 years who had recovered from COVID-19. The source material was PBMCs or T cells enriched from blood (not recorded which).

The CDR3 DNA follows: TGTGCCTGGAGGGACTGGGGGGGGGAAAACTATGGCTACACCTTC. This codes for CAWRDWGGENYGYTF. This rearrangement joins TRBV30 to TRBJ1-2; D is possibly TRBD1 (5 bases). The germline V gene has CDR1 GTSNPN and CDR2 SVGIG (reference sequence). This CDR3 is 15 amino acids long. Trimming left V 3 bases short and J 2 bases short, with 16 bases between.